This TCR beta chain was found in a study of T cell changes during pregnancy in multiple sclerosis. Germline-derived CDR1 and CDR2 are SEHNR and FQNEAQ (reference sequence). V shed 6 bases and J shed 2 bases, with 13 bases lying between them. The CDR3 covers 14 residues. The data were produced by immunoSEQ multiplex PCR, yet TCRdb's version contains in-frame clones alone and is incomplete. The sample yields around 88,000 clones, about 91% seen once. This clonotype was obtained from a female donor in good health, enrolled as a control in a pregnancy study. This sample comprised peripheral blood, obtained after pregnancy. The genes are TRBV7-9 and TRBJ2-5, with D tentatively TRBD2 (7 bases). CDR3: CASRPRGPQETQYF. The DNA for the CDR3 is TGTGCCAGCAGGCCGCGGGGGCCACAAGAGACCCAGTACTTC.